The source of this T cell receptor beta chain is a study of T-cell reconstitution after alpha-beta-depleted transplantation in children. Notes on the study in general: Some patients' high day-60 TCRbeta diversity was traced to surviving recipient T cells and thymic progenitors. Several hundred rapidly expanded clones from non-depleted graft cells reportedly supplied alpha-beta T cells about two months post-transplant. After one year, T-cell counts and TCRbeta diversity mostly came from new T cells.

As regards this clonotype: The antigen is undetermined.

As it was prepared, the TCRbeta library received unique molecular identifiers. TCRdb re-derived calls from the PCR reads in MiXCR, one entry per CDR3 protein. The profile covers just over 200,000 distinct CDR3 sequences, with roughly 8.3% appearing a single time and 35% taken by the ten largest. V lost 0 bases and J 1 base, leaving 9 bases between the germline ends. Per the germline V gene, CDR1 is DFQATT and CDR2 is SNEGSKA (reference sequence). This CDR3 has 14 residues. This receptor was taken from a male patient aged 2 to 9 who had a stem cell transplant for acute myeloid leukemia, so the T cells may come from the graft donor. The source material was PBMCs, mostly from graft donor cells, sampled 360 days after TCRalphabeta/CD19-depleted stem cell transplant. This chain uses TRBV20-1 with TRBJ2-5; D remains unclear. The CDR3 bases are TGCAGTGCTAGAGATCAAGGCAGCCAAGAGACCCAGTACTTC. Its protein product is CSARDQGSQETQYF.